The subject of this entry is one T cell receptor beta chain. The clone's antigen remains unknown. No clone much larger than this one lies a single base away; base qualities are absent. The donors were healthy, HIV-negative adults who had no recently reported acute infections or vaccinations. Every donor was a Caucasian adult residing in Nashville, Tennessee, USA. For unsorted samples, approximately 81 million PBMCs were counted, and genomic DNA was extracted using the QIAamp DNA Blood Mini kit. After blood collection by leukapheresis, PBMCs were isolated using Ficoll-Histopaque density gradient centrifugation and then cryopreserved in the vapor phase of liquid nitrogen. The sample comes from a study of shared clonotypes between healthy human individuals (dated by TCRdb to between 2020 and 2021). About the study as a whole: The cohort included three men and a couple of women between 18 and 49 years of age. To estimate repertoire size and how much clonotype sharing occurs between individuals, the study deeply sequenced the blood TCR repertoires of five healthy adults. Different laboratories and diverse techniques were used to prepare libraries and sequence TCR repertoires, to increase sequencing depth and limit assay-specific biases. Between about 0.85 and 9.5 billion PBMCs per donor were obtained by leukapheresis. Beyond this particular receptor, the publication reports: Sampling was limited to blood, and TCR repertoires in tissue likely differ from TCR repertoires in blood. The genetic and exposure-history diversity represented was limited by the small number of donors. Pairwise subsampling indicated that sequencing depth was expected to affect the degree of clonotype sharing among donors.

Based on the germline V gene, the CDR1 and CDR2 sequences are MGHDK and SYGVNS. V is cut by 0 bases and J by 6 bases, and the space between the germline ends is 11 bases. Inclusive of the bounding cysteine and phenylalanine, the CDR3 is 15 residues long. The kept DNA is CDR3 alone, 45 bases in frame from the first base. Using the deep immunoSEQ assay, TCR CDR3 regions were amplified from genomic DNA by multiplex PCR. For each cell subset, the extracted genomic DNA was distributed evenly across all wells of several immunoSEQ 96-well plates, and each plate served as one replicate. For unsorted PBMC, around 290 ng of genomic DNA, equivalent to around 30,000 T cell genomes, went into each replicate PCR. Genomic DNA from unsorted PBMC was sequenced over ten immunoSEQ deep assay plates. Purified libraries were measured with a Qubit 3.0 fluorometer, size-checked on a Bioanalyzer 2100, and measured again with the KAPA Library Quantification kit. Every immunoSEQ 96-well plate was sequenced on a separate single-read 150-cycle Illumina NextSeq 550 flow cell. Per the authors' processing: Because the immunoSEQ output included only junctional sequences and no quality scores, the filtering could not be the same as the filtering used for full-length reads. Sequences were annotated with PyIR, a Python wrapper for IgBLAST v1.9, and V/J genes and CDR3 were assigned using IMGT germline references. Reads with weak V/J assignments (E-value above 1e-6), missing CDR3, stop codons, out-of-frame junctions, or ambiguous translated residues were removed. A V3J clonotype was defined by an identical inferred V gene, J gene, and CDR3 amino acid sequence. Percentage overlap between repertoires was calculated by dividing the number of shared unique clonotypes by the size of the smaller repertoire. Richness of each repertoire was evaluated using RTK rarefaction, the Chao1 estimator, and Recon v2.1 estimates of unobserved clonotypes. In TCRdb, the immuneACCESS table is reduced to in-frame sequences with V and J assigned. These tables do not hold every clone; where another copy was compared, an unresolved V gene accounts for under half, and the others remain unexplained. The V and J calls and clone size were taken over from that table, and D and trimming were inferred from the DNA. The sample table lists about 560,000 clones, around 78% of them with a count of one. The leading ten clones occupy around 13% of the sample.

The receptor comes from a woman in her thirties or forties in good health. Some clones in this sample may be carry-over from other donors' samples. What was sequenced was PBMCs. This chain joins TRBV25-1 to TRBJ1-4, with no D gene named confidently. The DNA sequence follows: TGTGCCAGCAGTGAATATCGTCATGGCGATGAAAAACTGTTTTTT. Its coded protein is CASSEYRHGDEKLFF.